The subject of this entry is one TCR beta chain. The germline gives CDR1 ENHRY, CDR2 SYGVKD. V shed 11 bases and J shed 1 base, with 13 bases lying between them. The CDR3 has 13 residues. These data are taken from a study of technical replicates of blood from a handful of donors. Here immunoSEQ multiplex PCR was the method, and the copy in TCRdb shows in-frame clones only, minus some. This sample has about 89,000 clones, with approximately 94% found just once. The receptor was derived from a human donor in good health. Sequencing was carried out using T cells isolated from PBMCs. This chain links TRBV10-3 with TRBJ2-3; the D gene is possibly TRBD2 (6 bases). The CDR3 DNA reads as TGTGCCGCCGGCGGGGAACGCACAGATACGCAGTATTTT. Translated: CAAGGERTDTQYF.